Below are 3 T cell receptor beta chains sequenced from a single sample in a study of blood T cell repertoires in COVID-19. Sequencing was performed with immunoSEQ multiplex PCR; in TCRdb, only in-frame clones are kept and a portion is missing. The sample lists about 480,000 clones, 85% to 90% occurring once. The sequencing input was peripheral blood. Receptors were obtained from a woman younger than 45 with acute or convalescent COVID-19.

This clone is a singleton in its sample. The chain is built from TRBV24-1 and TRBJ2-3; TRBD1 is a possible D gene (6 bases). V gave up 5 bases and J gave up 2 bases, with 10 bases separating them. This CDR3 is built from 14 residues. CDR1 and CDR2 (germline): KGHDR, SFDVKD. The DNA of the CDR3 is TGTGCCACCAGTGTAGGACAGTCCACAGATACGCAGTATTTT. Residues: CATSVGQSTDTQYF.

The rearrangement joins TRBV5-1 to TRBJ2-3; tentatively, D is TRBD2 (6 bases). CDR3 length equals 15 residues. The germline V and J ends were trimmed by 0 bases and 0 bases, with 8 bases remaining between them. Germline CDR1 is SGHRS and CDR2 is YFSETQ. The CDR3 loop is CASSLGGTSTDTQYF. In nucleotides, the CDR3 is TGCGCCAGCAGCTTGGGGGGGACTAGCACAGATACGCAGTATTTT.

In this sample, this clone turned up many times. At the DNA level, this CDR3 is encoded by other sequences in the same sample as well. The CDR3 DNA sequence: TGTGCCAGCAGCGTAGGAGGGCAAGAGACCCAGTACTTC. Amino acid sequence: CASSVGGQETQYF. The chain combines TRBV9 with TRBJ2-5, with D maybe TRBD2 (5 bases). CDR1 is SGDLS, CDR2 YYNGEE, per germline. V was clipped by 0 bases and J by 2 bases, with 5 bases between them. The CDR3 runs 13 residues. Supplemented by reference TRBV9 and TRBJ2-5, the full variable domain reads DSGVTQTPKHLITATGQRVTLRCSPRSGDLSVYWYQQSLDQGLQFLIQYYNGEERAKGNILERFSAQQFPDLHSELNLSSLELGDSALYFCASSVGGQETQYFGPGTRLLVL.